One and the same sample provided the 20 T cell receptor beta chains below, sequenced in a study of vaccination and CD4 T cells after COVID-19. The treatment was: roughly 11-day PBMC culture with coronavirus spike peptide pools or control peptides (ViraFEST assay). Their specific antigens are unknown. Researchers used the Oncomine TCR Beta short-read assay to sequence DNA from cultured CD4+ T cells. TCRdb redid the calling of the PCR reads with MiXCR, one entry per CDR3 protein. The sample carries about 14,000 distinct CDR3 sequences, 51% recorded once. The source was CD4+ T cells from blood, cultured in vitro, collected before SARS-CoV-2 vaccination. These receptors were collected from a human donor who had recovered from COVID-19.

This clonotype was recorded a few times. DNA of the CDR3: TGTGCCAGCAGTCCTGGACTAGCGGGAGGATTTGGGGAGACCCAGTACTTC. Translated: CASSPGLAGGFGETQYF. The rearrangement uses TRBV28 and TRBJ2-5; 14 nucleotides agree with TRBD2. The CDR3 is 17 amino acids. The V and J ends lost 5 bases and 5 bases, in that order; junction bases with no gene match: 10. Per the germline V gene, CDR1 is MDHEN and CDR2 is SYDVKM.

J is TRBJ1-4 and V is TRBV2, with TRBD1 matching over 7 bases. V lost 5 bases to trimming and J lost 8 bases; unmatched junction nucleotides: 8. Germline V lookup: CDR1 SNHLY, CDR2 FYNNEI. The CDR3 has 14 residues. In DNA, the CDR3 is TGTGCCAGCAGTCAAGACAGGGCAGGGGAAAAACTGTTTTTT. Its protein product is CASSQDRAGEKLFF.

The chain joins TRBV6-5 to TRBJ2-3, with D possibly matching TRBD1 (6 bases). V was shortened by 0 bases and J by 2 bases, with 18 bases between the two germline ends. This CDR3 contains 18 residues. In germline, CDR1 is MNHEY, CDR2 SVGAGI. The CDR3 region is CASSYSIPGAYDTDTQYF. The CDR3 nucleotides read TGTGCCAGCAGTTACTCGATCCCAGGGGCCTACGACACAGATACGCAGTATTTT.

This clonotype turned up a few times. This chain uses TRBV10-2 with TRBJ1-1; D may be TRBD1 (6 bases). From germline, CDR1 is WSHSY and CDR2 SAAADI. The CDR3 is 15 residues long. The ends were cut back, 4 bases at V and 0 bases at J, with 12 bases in the middle. The chain's CDR3 is CASSVRGEMNTEAFF. As DNA, the CDR3 is TGCGCCAGCAGTGTCAGGGGTGAAATGAACACTGAAGCTTTCTTT.

The chain links TRBV6-1 to TRBJ2-7; maybe TRBD2 (7 bases). Germline V gene sequence: CDR1 MNHNS, CDR2 SASEGT. The CDR3 is 16 residues long. V lost 6 bases to trimming and J lost 9 bases, with 27 bases between them. The CDR3, as DNA: TGTGCCAGCAGCCGGGAAGCGGGACTGCCTCTAGGGGGGCAGTACTTC. Amino acids: CASSREAGLPLGGQYF.

This clonotype is judged medium-sized. The CDR3 DNA reads TGTGCCAGCAGTGAACAGGGGGCTGGCTACACCTTC. The encoded protein is CASSEQGAGYTF. This rearrangement joins TRBV12-3 or TRBV12-4 to TRBJ1-2, with 9 nucleotides matching TRBD1. The CDR3 covers 12 residues. Trimming cost V 5 bases and J 7 bases; bases outside gene matches: 2.

This clonotype was seen a handful of times. This sequence joins TRBV11-2 and TRBJ2-3; 14 bases map to TRBD2. This CDR3 has 17 amino acids. J lost 6 bases, V lost 4 bases, and 9 bases had no gene match. The germline CDR1 and CDR2 sequences are SGHAT and FQNNGV. The CDR3, as DNA: TGTGCCAGCAGCTGGAGAGGGACTAGCGGGAGAGGTGATACGCAGTATTTT. This encodes CASSWRGTSGRGDTQYF.

This sequence joins TRBV11-3 and TRBJ2-5; D is unresolved. CDR3 length: 12 residues. Germline loops: CDR1 SGHNT, CDR2 YENEEA. The ends were cut back, 0 bases at V and 12 bases at J, with 11 bases in the middle. In DNA, the CDR3 is TGTGCCAGCAGCTTAGATGGGCACGCTGAGTACTTC. It specifies CASSLDGHAEYF.

V gene TRBV6-1 combines with J gene TRBJ2-1, with 9 bases that match TRBD1. V dropped 5 bases and J dropped 6; count of bases not matched to a gene: 11. CDR1 MNHNS and CDR2 SASEGT come from the germline V gene. CDR3 length: 16 amino acids. DNA for the CDR3: TGTGCCAGCAGTCCATTTGACAGGGGGACTCGCAATGAGCAGTTCTTC. As protein: CASSPFDRGTRNEQFF.

This chain connects TRBV28 to TRBJ2-5; D is perhaps TRBD1 (7 bases). V gave up 7 bases and J gave up 3 bases, with 18 bases separating them. From germline, CDR1 is MDHEN and CDR2 SYDVKM. This CDR3 spans 15 amino acids. CDR3 in DNA: TGTGCCAGCACCCCAGGGGGGCAGGGAGAAGAGACCCAGTACTTC. Its translation is CASTPGGQGEETQYF.

The chain joins TRBV12-3 or TRBV12-4 to TRBJ2-3, with a possible D match to TRBD2 (6 bases). V was pared by 5 bases and J by 9 bases, with 21 bases between. The CDR3 loop spans 15 amino acids. CDR3 region: CASSVLSTTRGTQYF. CDR3 DNA: TGTGCCAGCAGTGTCCTATCGACGACCCGGGGGACGCAGTATTTT.

The J gene is TRBJ2-3, the V gene TRBV20-1; D call uncertain. The V and J ends lost 3 bases and 2 bases respectively, with 9 bases between them. The CDR3 has 13 amino acids. The germline CDR1 and CDR2 sequences are DFQATT and SNEGSKA (reference sequence). CDR3 residues: CSASPGSTDTQYF. In DNA, the CDR3 is TGCAGTGCTAGCCCGGGCTCCACAGATACGCAGTATTTT.

The V call is TRBV7-2, the J call TRBJ2-2, with D unresolved. CDR3 length equals 16 residues. Germline V gene sequence: CDR1 SGHTA, CDR2 FQGNSA. The ends were cut back, 0 bases at V and 7 bases at J, with 15 bases in the middle. CDR3 sequence: CASSLATLVSYGELFF. The CDR3 DNA reads TGTGCCAGCAGCTTAGCGACCTTAGTATCATACGGGGAGCTGTTTTTT.

J is TRBJ1-2 and V is TRBV15, with D unclear. Germline CDR1 is LNHNV and CDR2 is YYDKDF (reference sequence). Trimming took off 0 bases at V and 3 bases at J, with 11 bases between the two ends. The CDR3 consists of 15 residues. The CDR3 DNA reads TGTGCCACCAGCAGAGAAATCAGCAGCTACTATGGCTACACCTTC. It yields the protein CATSREISSYYGYTF.

This chain uses TRBV5-4 with TRBJ1-6, with 10 bases aligning to TRBD1. The CDR3 sequence is 15 residues long. Trimming cost V 3 bases and J 10 bases; bases outside gene matches: 7. Per germline, CDR1 SGHNT and CDR2 YYREEE (reference sequence). CDR3 in amino acids: CASSWGTGVDSPLHF. In nucleotides, the CDR3 is TGTGCCAGCAGCTGGGGGACAGGGGTAGACTCACCCCTCCACTTT.

The J gene is TRBJ1-1, the V gene TRBV28; no clear D gene. This CDR3 is built from 14 residues. V lost 2 bases to trimming and J lost 0 bases, with 7 bases between them. Germline CDR1 MDHEN, CDR2 SYDVKM. DNA for the CDR3: TGTGCCAGCAGTTTACCGCTCATGAACACTGAAGCTTTCTTT. The encoded protein is CASSLPLMNTEAFF.

The chain couples TRBV10-3 to TRBJ1-1; 7 bases fit TRBD1. The CDR3 is 15 amino acids. Looked up from germline, CDR1 is ENHRY and CDR2 is SYGVKD. Germline trimming cut 6 bases from V and 2 bases from J; bases unmatched to any gene: 9. CDR3 loop: CAIRKQGLENTEAFF. Here the CDR3 DNA reads TGTGCCATCAGAAAACAGGGGTTAGAAAACACTGAAGCTTTCTTT.

This clonotype has a single count. The V call is TRBV6-1, the J call TRBJ2-4; D call uncertain. Germline V CDR1 and CDR2: MNHNS, SASEGT. This CDR3 comprises 12 residues. V gave up 8 bases and J gave up 4 bases, with 9 bases separating them. The CDR3 protein is CASGVGKNIQYF. The CDR3 coding sequence is TGTGCCAGCGGGGTAGGGAAAAACATTCAGTACTTC.

This clonotype was seen only a few times. The V call is TRBV7-7, the J call TRBJ2-1; 11 bases line up with TRBD2. V shed 5 bases, J shed 10 bases, and the junction held 4 bases outside the gene matches. Germline V gene lookup returns CDR1 SSHAT and CDR2 FNYEAQ (reference sequence). The CDR3 has 13 amino acids. DNA for the CDR3: TGTGCCAGCAGCGCTAGCGGGGGGCCGGAGCAGTTCTTC. Its protein is CASSASGGPEQFF.

The V and J genes are TRBV7-6 and TRBJ1-5; D perhaps matches TRBD1 (5 bases). This CDR3 comprises 14 residues. CDR1 is SGHVS and CDR2 is FNYEAQ in the germline V gene. The ends were cut back, 1 base at V and 5 bases at J, with 9 bases in the middle. The CDR3 sequence is CASSLGMTDQPQHF. The CDR3 DNA reads TGTGCCAGCAGCTTAGGGATGACAGATCAGCCCCAGCATTTT.